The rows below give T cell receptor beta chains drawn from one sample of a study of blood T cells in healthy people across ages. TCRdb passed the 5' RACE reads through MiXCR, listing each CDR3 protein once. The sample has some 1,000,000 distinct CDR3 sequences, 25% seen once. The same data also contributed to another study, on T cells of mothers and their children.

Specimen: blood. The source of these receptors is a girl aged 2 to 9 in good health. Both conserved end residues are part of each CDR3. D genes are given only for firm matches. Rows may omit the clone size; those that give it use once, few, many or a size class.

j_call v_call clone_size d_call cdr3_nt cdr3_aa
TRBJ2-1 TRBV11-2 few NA TGTGCCAGCAGCTCCCAATCGATTGACAATGAGCAGTTCTTC CASSSQSIDNEQFF
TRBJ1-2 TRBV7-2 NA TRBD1 TGTGCCAGCAGCTTACGGGACAGCAACTATGGCTACACCTTC CASSLRDSNYGYTF
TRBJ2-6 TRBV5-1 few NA TGCGCCAGCAGCTTGGATCCAGGGGCTTCCGGGGCCAACGTCCTGACTTTC CASSLDPGASGANVLTF
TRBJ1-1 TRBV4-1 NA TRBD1 TGCGCCAGCAGCCAACTACCCCTCAGGGGGCCTACTGAAGCTTTCTTT CASSQLPLRGPTEAFF
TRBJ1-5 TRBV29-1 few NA TGCAGCGTTGGGATTAGCAATCAGCTCCAGCATTTT CSVGISNQLQHF
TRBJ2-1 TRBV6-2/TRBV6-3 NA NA TGTGCCAGCAGTTTTGAGTCTGGGGACCCCTTTAGGGATGAGCAGTTCTTC CASSFESGDPFRDEQFF
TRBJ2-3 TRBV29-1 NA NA TGCAGCGTTCCCCTAGCAGCGTCCACAGATACGCAGTATTTT CSVPLAASTDTQYF
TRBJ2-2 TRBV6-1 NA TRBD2 TGTGCCAGCAGTGAGAAGCGGGGGGTATCCGGGGAGCTGTTTTTT CASSEKRGVSGELFF
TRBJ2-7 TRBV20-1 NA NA TGCAGTGCTAGGAAAGGGTTCAACTACGAGCAGTACTTC CSARKGFNYEQYF
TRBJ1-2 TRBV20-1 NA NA TGCAGTGCTAGTGAGAAAAACAACTATGGCTACACCTTC CSASEKNNYGYTF
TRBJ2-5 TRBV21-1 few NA TGTGCCAGTACGAAAGAGACCCAGTACTTC CASTKETQYF
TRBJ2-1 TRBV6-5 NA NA TGTGCCAGCAGTTCCCTTCTGGGGAATGAGCAGTTCTTC CASSSLLGNEQFF
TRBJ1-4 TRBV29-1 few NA TGCAGCGTTCTGGTTCTGTCAGAAAAACTGTTTTTT CSVLVLSEKLFF
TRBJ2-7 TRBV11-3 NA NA TGTGCCAGCAGCACAGGGCCCAGGCAAACCTACGAGCAGTACTTC CASSTGPRQTYEQYF
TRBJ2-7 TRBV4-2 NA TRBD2 TGTGCCAGCAGCCAAGATCATAGCGGGGGTTTCAGCTCCTACGAGCAGTACTTC CASSQDHSGGFSSYEQYF
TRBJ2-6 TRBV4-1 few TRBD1 TGCGCCAGCAGCCAAAGGGACAGGGTGGATGGGACTGGGGCCAACGTCCTGACTTTC CASSQRDRVDGTGANVLTF
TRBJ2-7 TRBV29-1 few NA TGCAGCGTTGATTCACAGGCGGCCGGAGAGCAGTACTTC CSVDSQAAGEQYF
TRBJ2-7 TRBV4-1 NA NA TGCGCCAGCAGCCAAATCCGGACCGTGACCTACGAGCAGTACTTC CASSQIRTVTYEQYF
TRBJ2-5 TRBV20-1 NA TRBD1 TGCAGTGCTAGAGAGATCAGGACAGGCCAAGAGACCCAGTACTTC CSAREIRTGQETQYF
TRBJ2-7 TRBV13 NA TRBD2 TGTGCCAGCAGCCCACCGGGACTAGCGGGGTTCTACGAGCAGTACTTC CASSPPGLAGFYEQYF
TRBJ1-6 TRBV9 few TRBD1 TGCGCCAGCAGCAGCGGGACAGCTTCACCCCTCCACTTT CASSSGTASPLHF
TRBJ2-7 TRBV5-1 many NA TGTGCCAGCAGCTTAGCGCAGGGACCCTACGAGCAGTACTTC CASSLAQGPYEQYF
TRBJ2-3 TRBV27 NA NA TGTGCCAGCAGCGCCAAGCCCCTTGGCCGCACAGATACGCAGTATTTT CASSAKPLGRTDTQYF
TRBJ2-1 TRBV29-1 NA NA TGCAGCGTTAAATCCTACAATGAGCAGTTCTTC CSVKSYNEQFF
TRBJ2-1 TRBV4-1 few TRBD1 TGCGCCAGCAGCCATCCCCGACAGGGTAATACCAATGAGCAGTTCTTC CASSHPRQGNTNEQFF
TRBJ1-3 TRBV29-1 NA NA TGCAGCTCGGCTACTAGGAGCTCTGGAAACACCATATATTTT CSSATRSSGNTIYF
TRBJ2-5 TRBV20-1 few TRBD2 TGCAGTGCTAGAGATATACTAGCGGGGAGGCTTATGATAGAGACCCAGTACTTC CSARDILAGRLMIETQYF
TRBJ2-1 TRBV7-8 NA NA TGTGCCAGCAGCTCGAAAGGGTCCAGGGGACCCCACAATGAGCAGTTCTTC CASSSKGSRGPHNEQFF
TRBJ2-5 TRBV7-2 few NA TGTGCCAGCAGCCCCATTCCAGTTGGGGCCCAGTACTTC CASSPIPVGAQYF
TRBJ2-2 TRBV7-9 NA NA TGTGCCAGCAGCATACTCGTGTATACCGGGGAGCTGTTTTTT CASSILVYTGELFF
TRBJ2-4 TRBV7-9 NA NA TGTGCCAGCAGCGACCCTGGGGATATGGGCAAAAACATTCAGTACTTC CASSDPGDMGKNIQYF
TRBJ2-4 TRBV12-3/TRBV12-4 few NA TGTGCCAGCAGCGAGGGGGGAACCGCGATATTACTAGCCAAAAACATTCAGTACTTC CASSEGGTAILLAKNIQYF
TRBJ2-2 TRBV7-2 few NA TGTGCCAGCAGCTTAGGACTAGTCAACACCGGGGAGCTGTTTTTT CASSLGLVNTGELFF
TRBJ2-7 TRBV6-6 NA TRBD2 TGTGCCAGCAGTTACTCGGGACTAGCGGGGCCCTTCTACGAGCAGTACTTC CASSYSGLAGPFYEQYF
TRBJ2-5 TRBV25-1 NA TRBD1 TGTGCCAGCAGTGAACTACCCAGGGGGCCTAACCAAGAGACCCAGTACTTC CASSELPRGPNQETQYF
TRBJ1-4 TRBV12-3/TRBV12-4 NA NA TGTGCCAGCAGTTTGAATTGGCCAGAACTGTTTTTT CASSLNWPELFF
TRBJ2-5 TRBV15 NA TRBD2 TGTGCCACCTACCTAGCGGGAGGGGAGACCCAGTACTTC CATYLAGGETQYF
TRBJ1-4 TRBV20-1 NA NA TGCAGTGCTAGTCAGGGTTCGACTAATGAAAAACTGTTTTTT CSASQGSTNEKLFF
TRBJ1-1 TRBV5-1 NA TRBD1 TGCGCCAGCAGCGTTGGACAGGGACTGAACACTGAAGCTTTCTTT CASSVGQGLNTEAFF
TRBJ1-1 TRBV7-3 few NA TGTGCCAGCAGCTTAGCTGGACAGTACACTGAAGCTTTCTTT CASSLAGQYTEAFF
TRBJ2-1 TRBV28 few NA TGTGCCAGCAGCCTAACTAGCTCTGAGCAGTTCTTC CASSLTSSEQFF
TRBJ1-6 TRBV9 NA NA TGTGCCAGCAGCGCAGGATTTAATTCACCCCTCCACTTT CASSAGFNSPLHF
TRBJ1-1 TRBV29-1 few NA TGCAGCGTTACCATGGGGAGGGTATTT CSVTMGRVF
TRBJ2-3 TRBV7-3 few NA TGTGCCAGCAGCTTTTTTATCGGTGAACCGCAGTATTTT CASSFFIGEPQYF
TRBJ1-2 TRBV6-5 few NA TGTGCCAGCAGCTACGACAGGCTAGGCTACACCTTC CASSYDRLGYTF
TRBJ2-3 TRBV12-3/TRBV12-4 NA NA TGTGCCAGCAGTTTTAGCCGACTCGCTTGGGGCACAGATACGCAGTATTTT CASSFSRLAWGTDTQYF
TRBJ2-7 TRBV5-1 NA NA TGCGCCAGCAGATATACAGGAGAAACCTACGAGCAGTACTTC CASRYTGETYEQYF
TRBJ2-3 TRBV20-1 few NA TGCAGTGCTAGCGCTAGCGGCACAGATACGCAGTATTTT CSASASGTDTQYF
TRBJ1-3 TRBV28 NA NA TGTGCCAGCACCAGGGACACTCCTGGAAACACCATATATTTT CASTRDTPGNTIYF
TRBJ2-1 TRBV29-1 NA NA TGCAGCGTTGAAATCTCTGGGCGTAGCTCCTACAATGAGCAGTTCTTC CSVEISGRSSYNEQFF
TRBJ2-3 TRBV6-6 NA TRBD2 TGTGCCAGCAGGATACCACAGCGGGGGAGCACAGATACGCAGTATTTT CASRIPQRGSTDTQYF
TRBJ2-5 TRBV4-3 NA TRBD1 TGCGCCAGCAGCCAAGAAAACAGGGGTGGAGAGACCCAGTACTTC CASSQENRGGETQYF
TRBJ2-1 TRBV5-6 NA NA TGTGCCAGCAGGGGTCAGGGGTCCGAGTACAATGAGCAGTTCTTC CASRGQGSEYNEQFF
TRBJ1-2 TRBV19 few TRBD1 TGTGCCAGTAGTGTTGTCGGGACAGGAGGGGGCTACACCTTC CASSVVGTGGGYTF